What follows are 28 T cell receptor beta chains derived from one specimen sequenced in a study of blood T cell repertoires in COVID-19. Here immunoSEQ multiplex PCR was the method, and the copy in TCRdb shows in-frame clones only, minus some. The data hold 300,000 to 400,000 clones, with 88% observed a single time. Input material: PBMCs or T cells enriched from blood (not recorded which). The receptors stem from a woman aged 18-35 years who had recovered from COVID-19.

CDR3 loop: CASSPLGGAVYEQYF. The DNA for the CDR3 is TGTGCCAGCAGTCCTCTGGGAGGGGCGGTCTACGAGCAGTACTTC. This rearrangement joins TRBV27 to TRBJ2-7; 7 bases agree with TRBD2. CDR3 length equals 15 residues. J lost 3 bases, V lost 5 bases, and 10 bases had no gene match. Germline V CDR1 and CDR2: MNHEY, SMNVEV (reference sequence).

The chain links TRBV4-1 to TRBJ1-4; possible D gene TRBD1, 6 bases. V was shortened by 2 bases and J by 5 bases, with 18 bases between the two germline ends. CDR1 and CDR2 from the germline V gene are MGHRA and YSYEKL. CDR3 length equals 17 residues. The CDR3 DNA sequence: TGCGCCAGCAGCCAATTCCCCACGACAGGCTCGAATGAAAAACTGTTTTTT. Amino acid sequence: CASSQFPTTGSNEKLFF.

Only a few counts were recorded for this clone. The chain employs TRBV7-2 and TRBJ2-4; 10 nucleotides agree with TRBD2. The CDR3 contains 15 residues. Germline trimming cut 0 bases from V and 7 bases from J; bases unmatched to any gene: 3. Germline loops: CDR1 SGHTA, CDR2 FQGNSA. The CDR3 reads CASSLASGGENIQYF. In DNA form, the CDR3 reads TGTGCCAGCAGCTTAGCCAGCGGGGGGGAGAACATTCAGTACTTC.

The V gene is TRBV27, the J gene TRBJ1-5; D remains unclear. Looked up from germline, CDR1 is MNHEY and CDR2 is SMNVEV (reference sequence). This CDR3 comprises 15 residues. V dropped 5 bases and J dropped 3 bases, with 14 bases sitting between them. The CDR3 loop is CASSPTTGLNQPQHF. In DNA, the CDR3 is TGTGCCAGCAGTCCGACTACCGGCCTCAATCAGCCCCAGCATTTT.

J is TRBJ1-2 and V is TRBV5-1; unclear D gene. There are 14 residues in the CDR3. V was pared by 0 bases and J by 1 base, with 7 bases between. Germline V gene sequence: CDR1 SGHRS, CDR2 YFSETQ. The CDR3, as DNA: TGCGCCAGCAGCTTGGCTCCCAGTAACTATGGCTACACCTTC. As protein: CASSLAPSNYGYTF.

The V call is TRBV6-5, the J call TRBJ1-2; the match to TRBD1 covers 7 bases. The ends lost 6 bases at V and 4 bases at J; junction bases unmatched: 8. This CDR3 has 14 residues. CDR1 is MNHEY, CDR2 SVGAGI, per germline. The CDR3 bases are TGTGCCAGCAGGAACAGGGGATCCGGCTATGGCTACACCTTC. Translated, it gives CASRNRGSGYGYTF.

This clone was seen a handful of times. The gene calls are TRBV6-5 and TRBJ1-6; 7 bases are a match to TRBD1. The V gene end was trimmed by 0 bases and the J gene end by 6 bases; junction bases not matched to a gene: 5. CDR1 MNHEY and CDR2 SVGAGI come from the germline V gene. This CDR3 region has 16 residues. CDR3 sequence: CASSYSRQGINSPLHF. Here the CDR3 DNA reads TGTGCCAGCAGTTACTCCCGACAGGGAATTAATTCACCCCTCCACTTT.

The chain uses TRBV6-5 and TRBJ1-2, with D possibly being TRBD1 (5 bases). The V gene's germline CDR1 is MNHEY and CDR2 SVGAGI. V lost 8 bases and J 6 bases, leaving 16 bases between the germline ends. The CDR3 sequence is 13 residues long. CDR3 bases: TGTGCCAGCTCCTCAGACAGCATCCATGGCTACACCTTC. Translation gives CASSSDSIHGYTF.

V usage is TRBV9 and J usage is TRBJ2-1; the match to TRBD2 covers 7 bases. CDR1 is SGDLS and CDR2 is YYNGEE in the germline V gene. After removal of 3 bases from V and 5 bases from J, the junction contained 8 bases not matched to a gene. The CDR3 covers 15 residues. CDR3 sequence (DNA): TGTGCCAGCAGCGCCTCACACGGGGGGAACAATGAGCAGTTCTTC. It specifies CASSASHGGNNEQFF.

Only one count was recorded for this clone. This chain links TRBV5-1 with TRBJ2-5; no definite D call. Germline assignment: CDR1 SGHRS and CDR2 YFSETQ. Trimming shortened V by 4 bases and J by 3 bases, and 4 bases separated the two germline ends. The CDR3 is 11 amino acids. CDR3 sequence (DNA): TGCGCCAGCAGCATAAAAGAGACCCAGTACTTC. Amino acids: CASSIKETQYF.

Regarding this clone: Distinct nucleotide sequences in the sample also encode this CDR3. V usage is TRBV4-2 and J usage is TRBJ2-1; TRBD2 aligns across 10 bases. The length of the CDR3 is 15 residues. V lost 2 bases and J lost 3; bases outside the gene matches: 1. The germline gives CDR1 LGHNA, CDR2 YNFKEQ. CDR3: CASSQPSGGYNEQFF. DNA for the CDR3: TGTGCCAGCAGCCAACCTAGCGGGGGCTACAATGAGCAGTTCTTC.

This chain links TRBV2 with TRBJ1-4, with 9 bases that match TRBD1. The germline CDR1 and CDR2 sequences are SNHLY and FYNNEI. The CDR3 length is 13 residues. The J segment lost 8 bases and the V segment lost 6 bases, leaving 4 bases of the junction unmatched. The CDR3 reads CASRQGAYEKLFF. Written as DNA, the CDR3 is TGTGCCAGCAGACAGGGGGCTTACGAAAAACTGTTTTTT.

The gene calls are TRBV6-5 and TRBJ1-2; TRBD1 agrees at 9 bases. The V and J ends lost 6 bases and 8 bases, in that order; junction bases with no gene match: 10. Germline assignment: CDR1 MNHEY and CDR2 SVGAGI. The CDR3 sequence is 14 residues long. CDR3 amino acids: CASRLQGAVRGYTF. For the CDR3, the DNA is TGTGCCAGCAGGTTACAGGGGGCAGTAAGGGGCTACACCTTC.

The CDR3 DNA sequence: TGTGCCAGCAGTTCGATGCCGACAGGGATTTTAACAGATACGCAGTATTTT. As protein: CASSSMPTGILTDTQYF. This chain links TRBV28 with TRBJ2-3, with 7 bases that match TRBD1. CDR3 length: 17 amino acids. Germline CDR1 and CDR2: MDHEN and SYDVKM. V dropped 4 bases and J dropped 3; count of bases not matched to a gene: 13.

The gene calls are TRBV11-2 and TRBJ2-1; TRBD1 aligns across 11 bases. V lost 7 bases, J lost 6 bases, and 5 bases stayed unmatched. The V gene's germline CDR1 is SGHAT and CDR2 FQNNGV. This CDR3 spans 14 amino acids. The CDR3 DNA reads TGTGCCAGCAAGGGACAGGGGGTCCCCAATGAGCAGTTCTTC. The encoded protein is CASKGQGVPNEQFF.

The genes are TRBV2 and TRBJ1-1; TRBD1 matches 7 bases. CDR1 SNHLY and CDR2 FYNNEI come from the germline V gene. V shed 3 bases and J 1 base; nucleotides not matched to a gene: 2. The CDR3 is 14 residues long. The CDR3 sequence: CASSETGPNTEAFF. The CDR3 bases are TGTGCCAGCAGTGAGACAGGGCCGAACACTGAAGCTTTCTTT. The variable domain in full, with the rest retrieved from reference TRBV2 and TRBJ1-1, is EPEVTQTPSHQVTQMGQEVILRCVPISNHLYFYWYRQILGQKVEFLVSFYNNEISEKSEIFDDQFSVERPDGSNFTLKIRSTKLEDSAMYFCASSETGPNTEAFFGQGTRLTVV.

The V gene is TRBV19, the J gene TRBJ2-4; TRBD1 is a possible D gene (5 bases). Germline CDR1 reads LNHDA; CDR2 reads SQIVND (reference sequence). The CDR3 runs 15 residues. V was clipped by 0 bases and J by 5 bases, with 11 bases between them. CDR3 amino acids: CASSIDGRRENIQYF. In DNA, the CDR3 is TGTGCCAGTAGTATAGATGGTCGCAGGGAAAACATTCAGTACTTC.

The V gene is TRBV18, the J gene TRBJ1-1, with a tentative D call TRBD1 (5 bases). The CDR3 consists of 13 residues. The V end lost 6 bases, the J end lost 5 bases, and 13 bases lay between the germline ends. In germline, CDR1 is KGHSH, CDR2 LQKENI. As DNA, the CDR3 is TGTGCCAGCTCCGGCGGGGGATTTACTGAAGCTTTCTTT. Its translation: CASSGGGFTEAFF.

The chain is built from TRBV2 and TRBJ2-3; D might be TRBD1 (8 bases). The CDR3 totals 15 residues. Germline CDR1 SNHLY, CDR2 FYNNEI. V gave up 6 bases and J gave up 1 base, with 14 bases separating them. The CDR3 DNA follows: TGTGCCAGCAGCCAGGGGGCGGGGGGCACAGATACGCAGTATTTT. Its translation: CASSQGAGGTDTQYF. Full variable domain (missing parts from reference TRBV2 and TRBJ2-3): EPEVTQTPSHQVTQMGQEVILRCVPISNHLYFYWYRQILGQKVEFLVSFYNNEISEKSEIFDDQFSVERPDGSNFTLKIRSTKLEDSAMYFCASSQGAGGTDTQYFGPGTRLTVL.

This clone occurred a few times. This chain connects TRBV5-6 to TRBJ1-2; 9 bases are shared with TRBD1. This CDR3 contains 15 residues. V lost 3 bases, J lost 3 bases, and 6 bases stayed unmatched. Germline CDR1 and CDR2: SGHDT and YYEEEE. CDR3 sequence (DNA): TGTGCCAGCAGCTCCCGGGACAGGGCCTACTATGGCTACACCTTC. This encodes CASSSRDRAYYGYTF.

This clone was observed a single time. The chain carries TRBV18 and TRBJ2-1; 9 positions match TRBD2. V dropped 3 bases and J dropped 6; count of bases not matched to a gene: 12. The length of the CDR3 is 17 residues. From germline, CDR1 is KGHSH and CDR2 LQKENI. The CDR3, as DNA: TGTGCCAGCTCACCTCAAACCCTCTCGCGGGGGGGCAATGAGCAGTTCTTC. Protein product: CASSPQTLSRGGNEQFF.

The gene calls are TRBV5-5 and TRBJ2-7, with D possibly being TRBD1 (5 bases). This CDR3 contains 16 residues. Germline loops: CDR1 SGHKS, CDR2 YYEKEE (reference sequence). Trimming took 2 bases from V and 1 from J, leaving 16 bases between them. CDR3 sequence (DNA): TGTGCCAGCAGCTTTACCGTGGGGCTGCTATCCTACGAGCAGTACTTC. It encodes CASSFTVGLLSYEQYF.

This clone has just one count. The rearrangement links TRBV7-2 to TRBJ1-6; no clear D. V lost 4 bases and J 7 bases, leaving 8 bases between the germline ends. Per the germline V gene, CDR1 is SGHTA and CDR2 is FQGNSA. The CDR3 totals 13 residues. Written as DNA, the CDR3 is TGTGCCAGCAGCTCGATCACAAATTCACCCCTCCACTTT. It codes for CASSSITNSPLHF. Full variable domain (rest looked up from reference TRBV7-2 and TRBJ1-6): GAGVSQSPSNKVTEKGKDVELRCDPISGHTALYWYRQSLGQGLEFLIYFQGNSAPDKSGLPSDRFSAERTGGSVSTLTIQRTQQEDSAVYLCASSSITNSPLHFGNGTRLTVT.

This clone was observed once. The rearrangement links TRBV7-9 to TRBJ1-1; 9 nucleotides agree with TRBD1. Germline V gives CDR1 SEHNR, CDR2 FQNEAQ (reference sequence). CDR3 size: 14 residues. Unmatched junction bases numbered 3, after V lost 3 bases and J lost 4 bases. CDR3 sequence: CASSFRDRATEAFF. The CDR3 DNA is TGTGCCAGCAGCTTCCGGGACAGGGCCACTGAAGCTTTCTTT. Together with reference TRBV7-9 and TRBJ1-1, the CDR3 gives the full variable domain: DTGVSQNPRHKITKRGQNVTFRCDPISEHNRLYWYRQTLGQGPEFLTYFQNEAQLEKSRLLSDRFSAERPKGSFSTLEIQRTEQGDSAMYLCASSFRDRATEAFFGQGTRLTVV.

The rearrangement joins TRBV6-5 to TRBJ1-1; D ambiguous. The CDR3 contains 15 residues. Germline lookup yields CDR1 MNHEY and CDR2 SVGAGI. The germline V and J ends were trimmed by 0 bases and 6 bases, with 14 bases remaining between them. For the CDR3, the DNA is TGTGCCAGCAGTTACTCCCGGGTGGAGTCTGCTGAAGCTTTCTTT. Translated: CASSYSRVESAEAFF.

The chain combines TRBV3-1 (or the pseudogene TRBV3-2) with TRBJ1-1; D not certain. The CDR3 is 14 amino acids. Germline assignment: CDR1 LGHDT and CDR2 YNNKEL (reference sequence). V lost 4 bases and J lost 2, with 11 bases in between. For the CDR3, the DNA is TGTGCCAGCAGCCCGGTTAACAGAAACACTGAAGCTTTCTTT. This translates into CASSPVNRNTEAFF.

This chain joins TRBV30 and TRBJ2-2; TRBD2 might be the D (6 bases). V shed 3 bases and J shed 5 bases, with 10 bases lying between them. Germline V gene data show CDR1 as GTSNPN and CDR2 as SVGIG (reference sequence). The CDR3 is made up of 13 amino acids. CDR3 nucleotide sequence: TGTGCCTGGAGGTGGGACTGGACCGGGGAGCTGTTTTTT. It codes for CAWRWDWTGELFF.

The rearrangement links TRBV6-4 to TRBJ1-5; D not certain. Germline values: CDR1 MRHNA, CDR2 SNTAGT. The V and J ends lost 6 bases and 0 bases respectively, with 9 bases between them. The CDR3 runs to 14 residues. CDR3 in amino acids: CASRKAGSNQPQHF. The DNA of the CDR3 is TGTGCCAGCAGGAAGGCGGGTAGCAATCAGCCCCAGCATTTT.